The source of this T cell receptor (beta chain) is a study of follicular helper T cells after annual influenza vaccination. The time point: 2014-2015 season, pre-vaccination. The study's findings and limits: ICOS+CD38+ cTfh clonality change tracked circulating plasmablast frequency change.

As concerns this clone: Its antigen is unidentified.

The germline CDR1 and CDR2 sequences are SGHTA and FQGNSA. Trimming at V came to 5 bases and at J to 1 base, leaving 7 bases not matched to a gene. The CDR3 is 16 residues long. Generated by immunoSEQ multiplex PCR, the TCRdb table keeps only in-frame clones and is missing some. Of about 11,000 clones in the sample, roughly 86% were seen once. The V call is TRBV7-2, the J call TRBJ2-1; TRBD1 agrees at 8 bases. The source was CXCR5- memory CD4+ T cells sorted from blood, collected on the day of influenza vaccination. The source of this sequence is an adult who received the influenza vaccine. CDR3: CASSIQGAGSYNEQFF. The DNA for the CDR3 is TGTGCCAGCAGCATTCAGGGGGCGGGTTCCTACAATGAGCAGTTCTTC.